The 21 T cell receptor beta chains presented below share a single source sample, sequenced in a study of OX40 agonist ivuxolimab in advanced cancers. The library was produced with the immunoSEQ multiplex PCR assay. The table comes from immuneACCESS by way of TCRdb, which keeps in-frame sequences with V and J called. Part of the clones is missing from these tables; in studies checked, under half for an unresolved V gene and the rest for unknown reasons. The sample data list under 100,000 clones, and roughly 89% of these were observed just once. The ten top clones hold about 0.3% of the sample. The specimen was CD4+ or CD8+ T cells sorted from blood, collected in a trial of the OX40 agonist ivuxolimab. Every receptor here comes from an adult with an advanced solid tumor such as melanoma, head and neck, liver or kidney cancer.

The chain is built from TRBV9 and TRBJ2-3, with D perhaps TRBD2 (5 bases). The CDR3 runs 16 residues. Trimming removed 0 bases at V and 2 bases at J, with 13 bases between. Germline V lookup: CDR1 SGDLS, CDR2 YYNGEE. CDR3 bases: TGTGCCAGCAGCGTAGGTCCCAGCGGAAACACAGATACGCAGTATTTT. It codes for CASSVGPSGNTDTQYF. The entire variable domain, with the rest obtained from reference TRBV9 and TRBJ2-3, is as follows: DSGVTQTPKHLITATGQRVTLRCSPRSGDLSVYWYQQSLDQGLQFLIQYYNGEERAKGNILERFSAQQFPDLHSELNLSSLELGDSALYFCASSVGPSGNTDTQYFGPGTRLTVL.

The chain uses TRBV7-3 and TRBJ2-7; D remains ambiguous. The V end was cut by 2 bases, the J end by 3 bases, with 8 bases between. Germline V gene data show CDR1 as SGHTA and CDR2 as FQGTGA. The CDR3 is 13 residues long. The CDR3 nucleotides read TGTGCCAGCAGCTTAGGGAAAGACTACGAGCAGTACTTC. Encoded protein: CASSLGKDYEQYF. The full variable domain, completed using reference TRBV7-3 and TRBJ2-7, is GAGVSQTPSNKVTEKGKYVELRCDPISGHTALYWYRQSLGQGPEFLIYFQGTGAADDSGLPNDRFFAVRPEGSVSTLKIQRTERGDSAVYLCASSLGKDYEQYFGPGTRLTVT.

In its sample, this clone was seen once. The chain joins TRBV7-2 to TRBJ2-1; 8 bases line up with TRBD2. The junction had 2 bases not matched to a gene; V was cut back by 0 bases and J by 7 bases. The CDR3 runs 14 residues. From germline, CDR1 is SGHTA and CDR2 FQGNSA. The CDR3 nucleotides are TGTGCCAGCAGCTTAGCTGGGACTAGAAATGAGCAGTTCTTC. Encoded protein: CASSLAGTRNEQFF.

The chain recombines TRBV11-3 with TRBJ2-3; D not resolved. The CDR3 length is 14 residues. Germline CDR1 and CDR2: SGHNT and YENEEA. Trimming cost V 1 base and J 0 bases, with 5 bases left between them. The DNA for the CDR3 is TGTGCCAGCAGCTTAGCTACCAGCACAGATACGCAGTATTTT. Protein product: CASSLATSTDTQYF.

This clone was observed once. In the same sample, other DNA sequences code for this CDR3. The chain joins TRBV7-9 to TRBJ2-3; no reliable D call. The CDR3 spans 12 residues. Germline loops: CDR1 SEHNR, CDR2 FQNEAQ (reference sequence). The ends were cut back, 5 bases at V and 0 bases at J, with 3 bases in the middle. CDR3: CASSLSTDTQYF. CDR3 DNA sequence: TGTGCCAGCAGCCTTAGCACAGATACGCAGTATTTT.

The rearrangement links TRBV7-2 to TRBJ1-3; D gene ambiguous. Germline values: CDR1 SGHTA, CDR2 FQGNSA. V dropped 7 bases and J dropped 7 bases, with 8 bases sitting between them. CDR3 size: 11 residues. Here the CDR3 reads CASTPRNTIYF. CDR3 DNA: TGTGCCAGCACCCCCCGCAACACCATATATTTT.

In this sample, this clone turned up once. The chain uses TRBV7-2 and TRBJ2-1; D call uncertain. Germline assignment: CDR1 SGHTA and CDR2 FQGNSA. The germline V and J ends were trimmed by 6 bases and 0 bases, with 15 bases remaining between them. The CDR3 loop spans 16 amino acids. The CDR3 DNA reads as TGTGCCAGCAGTCCTATCGGGTTGAGCTCCTACAATGAGCAGTTCTTC. This sequence encodes CASSPIGLSSYNEQFF.

This chain links TRBV6-1 with TRBJ1-4; a possible D gene is TRBD1 (5 bases). The CDR3 has 13 residues. Trimming removed 8 bases at V and 0 bases at J, with 7 bases between. The germline CDR1 and CDR2 sequences are MNHNS and SASEGT. The CDR3 DNA is TGTGCCAGCGGCAGGGCAACTAATGAAAAACTGTTTTTT. Amino acids: CASGRATNEKLFF.

About this clone: The junction departs from the called germline gene at one end, perhaps through a read error. Other DNA sequences in this specimen translate into the identical CDR3. The chain joins TRBV27 to TRBJ2-2; TRBD1 matches 10 bases. In germline, CDR1 is MNHEY, CDR2 SMNVEV (reference sequence). This CDR3 comprises 14 residues. In nucleotides, the CDR3 is TGTGCCCCGACAGGGGGCGAGTCTTACGGGGAGCTGTTTTTC. Translation gives CAPTGGESYGELFF.

The chain couples TRBV12-5 to TRBJ2-3; D unclear. The ends were cut back, 6 bases at V and 4 bases at J, with 14 bases in the middle. Germline CDR1 is LGHNT and CDR2 is FRNRAP. The CDR3 has 14 residues. This CDR3 is CASGRTYSADTQYF. CDR3 sequence (DNA): TGTGCTAGTGGCCGTACATATTCCGCAGATACGCAGTATTTT.

The chain combines TRBV7-2 with TRBJ1-1; 7 bases are shared with TRBD1. V dropped 1 base and J dropped 7; count of bases not matched to a gene: 12. The CDR3 totals 16 residues. Germline V CDR1 and CDR2: SGHTA, FQGNSA. The CDR3 sequence is CASSLGPGDNRGEAFF. CDR3 DNA sequence: TGTGCCAGCAGCTTAGGCCCAGGGGACAACAGGGGTGAAGCTTTCTTT.

The CDR3 bases are TGTGCCTGGAGCGGACTAGCGGACTCTAGCACAGATACGCAGTATTTT. The encoded protein is CAWSGLADSSTDTQYF. The genes are TRBV30 and TRBJ2-3; 10 bases are a match to TRBD2. V lost 3 bases, J lost 0 bases, and 6 bases stayed unmatched. Germline values: CDR1 GTSNPN, CDR2 SVGIG (reference sequence). There are 16 residues in the CDR3.

The gene calls are TRBV11-2 and TRBJ1-1; D remains unclear. The V gene lost 0 bases and the J gene lost 3 bases, with 8 bases spanning the gap. This CDR3 comprises 14 residues. Per germline, CDR1 SGHAT and CDR2 FQNNGV. In DNA form, the CDR3 reads TGTGCCAGCAGCTTAGATATTCTGGACACTGAAGCTTTCTTT. Translation gives CASSLDILDTEAFF.

This chain joins TRBV15 and TRBJ1-5; D gene uncertain. The CDR3 consists of 15 residues. V gave up 4 bases and J gave up 2 bases, with 12 bases separating them. Per the germline V gene, CDR1 is LNHNV and CDR2 is YYDKDF (reference sequence). CDR3: CATSIQGRRNQPQHF. In DNA, the CDR3 is TGTGCCACCAGCATCCAAGGGAGGCGCAATCAGCCCCAGCATTTT.

The chain has TRBV7-3 and TRBJ2-7; 9 bases line up with TRBD1. The CDR3 sequence is 14 residues long. Germline values: CDR1 SGHTA, CDR2 FQGTGA. Trimming took 5 bases from V and 6 from J; bases not matched to a gene: 8. The CDR3 DNA reads TGTGCCAGCAGCCGCGCGGGACAGGGATCCGAGCAGTACTTC. It codes for CASSRAGQGSEQYF.

CDR3 DNA: TGCGCCAGCAGCTTGAGCCGGACTAATGAAAAACTGTTTTTT. Its translation is CASSLSRTNEKLFF. The chain couples TRBV5-1 to TRBJ1-4; D remains unclear. The CDR3 consists of 14 residues. The V gene lost 1 base and the J gene lost 2 bases, with 6 bases spanning the gap. Germline CDR1 SGHRS, CDR2 YFSETQ.

This chain connects TRBV27 to TRBJ2-7, with TRBD1 identical over 7 bases. Germline CDR1 reads MNHEY; CDR2 reads SMNVEV (reference sequence). There are 13 residues in the CDR3. J gave up 5 bases and V 6 bases, and 7 bases lay outside the gene matches. CDR3 coding DNA: TGTGCCAGCAGACCTCGGGACAGCCACGAGCAGTACTTC. It yields the protein CASRPRDSHEQYF.

This clone was seen a handful of times. The junction departs from the called germline gene at one end, perhaps through a read error. The V and J genes are TRBV7-9 and TRBJ2-4; TRBD1 might be the D (6 bases). Germline CDR1 is SEHNR and CDR2 is FQNEAQ (reference sequence). The CDR3 has 14 residues. The CDR3, as DNA: TGTGCCAGCAGCTCGGACAGAACCGATGACCTAAGTAACTTC. As protein: CASSSDRTDDLSNF.

The CDR3 region has the DNA TGTGCCAGCAGTTACACCCAGGGGGCCTCCTACGAGCAGTACTTC. It encodes CASSYTQGASYEQYF. The V gene is TRBV6-5, the J gene TRBJ2-7; 8 nucleotides line up with TRBD1. The CDR3 is made up of 15 amino acids. With 2 bases clipped from V and 0 bases from J, the junction kept 3 bases outside the gene matches. Germline V gene data show CDR1 as MNHEY and CDR2 as SVGAGI.

J is TRBJ2-5 and V is TRBV30; TRBD2 matches at 7 bases. The CDR3 is made up of 15 amino acids. Germline CDR1 is GTSNPN and CDR2 is SVGIG (reference sequence). V lost 2 bases to trimming and J lost 2 bases; unmatched junction nucleotides: 8. In DNA, the CDR3 is TGTGCCTGGAGTCTCGGGGAGGGCAATCAAGAGACCCAGTACTTC. This encodes CAWSLGEGNQETQYF.

The chain joins TRBV5-1 to TRBJ2-7; 7 bases align to TRBD2. Trimming cost V 4 bases and J 5 bases; bases outside gene matches: 9. The CDR3 loop spans 14 amino acids. The germline gives CDR1 SGHRS, CDR2 YFSETQ. As DNA, the CDR3 is TGCGCCAGCAGCCGGGACCCGGGGAGGGACGAGCAGTACTTC. As protein: CASSRDPGRDEQYF.